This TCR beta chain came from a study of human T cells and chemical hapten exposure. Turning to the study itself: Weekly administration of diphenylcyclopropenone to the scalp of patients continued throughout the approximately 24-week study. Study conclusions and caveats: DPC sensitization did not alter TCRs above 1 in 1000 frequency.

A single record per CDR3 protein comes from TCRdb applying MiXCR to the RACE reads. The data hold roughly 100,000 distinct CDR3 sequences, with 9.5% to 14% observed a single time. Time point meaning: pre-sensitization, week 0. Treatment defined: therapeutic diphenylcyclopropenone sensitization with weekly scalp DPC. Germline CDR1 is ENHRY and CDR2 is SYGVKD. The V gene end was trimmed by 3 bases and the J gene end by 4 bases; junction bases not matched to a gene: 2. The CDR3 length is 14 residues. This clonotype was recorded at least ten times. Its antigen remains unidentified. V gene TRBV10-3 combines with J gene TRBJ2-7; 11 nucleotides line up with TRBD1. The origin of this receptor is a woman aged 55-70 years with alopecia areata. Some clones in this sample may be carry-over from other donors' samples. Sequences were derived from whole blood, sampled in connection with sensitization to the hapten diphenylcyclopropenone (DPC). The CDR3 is CAISEGQGAYEQYF. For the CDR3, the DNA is TGTGCCATCAGTGAAGGACAGGGGGCTTACGAGCAGTACTTC.